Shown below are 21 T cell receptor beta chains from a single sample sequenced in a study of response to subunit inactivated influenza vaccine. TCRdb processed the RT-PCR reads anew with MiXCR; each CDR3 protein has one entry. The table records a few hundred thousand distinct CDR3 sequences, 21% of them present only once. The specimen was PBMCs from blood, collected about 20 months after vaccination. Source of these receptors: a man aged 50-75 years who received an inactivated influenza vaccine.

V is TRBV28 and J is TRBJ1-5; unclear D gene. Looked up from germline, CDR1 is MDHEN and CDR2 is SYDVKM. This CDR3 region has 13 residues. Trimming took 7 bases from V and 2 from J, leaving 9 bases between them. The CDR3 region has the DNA TGTGCCAGCATGCTTTGGGGCAATCAGCCCCAGCATTTT. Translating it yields CASMLWGNQPQHF.

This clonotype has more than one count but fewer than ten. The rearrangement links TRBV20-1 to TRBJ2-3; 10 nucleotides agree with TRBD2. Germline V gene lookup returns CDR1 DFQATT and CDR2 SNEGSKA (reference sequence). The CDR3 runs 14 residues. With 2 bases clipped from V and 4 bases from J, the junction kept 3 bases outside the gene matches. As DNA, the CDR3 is TGCAGTGCTAGATCTCTAGCGGGAGCAGATACGCAGTATTTT. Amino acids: CSARSLAGADTQYF.

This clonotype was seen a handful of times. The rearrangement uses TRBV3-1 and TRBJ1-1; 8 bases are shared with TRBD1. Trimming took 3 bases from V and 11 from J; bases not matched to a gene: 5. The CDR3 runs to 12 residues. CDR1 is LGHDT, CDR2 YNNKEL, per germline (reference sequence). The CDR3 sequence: CASSQGDRRAFF. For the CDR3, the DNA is TGTGCCAGCAGCCAGGGGGACAGGAGGGCTTTCTTT. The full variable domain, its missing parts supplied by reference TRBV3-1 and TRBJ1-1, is DTAVSQTPKYLVTQMGNDKSIKCEQNLGHDTMYWYKQDSKKFLKIMFSYNNKELIINETVPNRFSPKSPDKAHLNLHINSLELGDSAVYFCASSQGDRRAFFGQGTRLTVV.

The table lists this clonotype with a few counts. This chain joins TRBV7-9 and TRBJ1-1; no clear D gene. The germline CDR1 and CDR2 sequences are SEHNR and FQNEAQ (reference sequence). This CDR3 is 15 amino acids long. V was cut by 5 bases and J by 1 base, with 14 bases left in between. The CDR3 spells CASSPRQAENTEAFF. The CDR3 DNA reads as TGTGCCAGCAGCCCCAGGCAGGCTGAGAACACTGAAGCTTTCTTT. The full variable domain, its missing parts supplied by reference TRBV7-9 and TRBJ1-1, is DTGVSQNPRHKITKRGQNVTFRCDPISEHNRLYWYRQTLGQGPEFLTYFQNEAQLEKSRLLSDRFSAERPKGSFSTLEIQRTEQGDSAMYLCASSPRQAENTEAFFGQGTRLTVV.

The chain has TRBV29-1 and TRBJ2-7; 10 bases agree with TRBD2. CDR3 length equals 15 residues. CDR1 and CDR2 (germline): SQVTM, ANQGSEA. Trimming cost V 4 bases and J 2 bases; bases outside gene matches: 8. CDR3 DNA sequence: TGCAGCGTTGTTATTAGCGGGAGGCCGCCCTACGAGCAGTACTTC. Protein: CSVVISGRPPYEQYF.

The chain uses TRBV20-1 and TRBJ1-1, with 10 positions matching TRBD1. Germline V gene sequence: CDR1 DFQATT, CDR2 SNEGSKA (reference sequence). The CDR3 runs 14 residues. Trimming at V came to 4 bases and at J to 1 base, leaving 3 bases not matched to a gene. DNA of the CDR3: TGCAGTGCTATACGACAGGGGGCGAACACTGAAGCTTTCTTT. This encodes CSAIRQGANTEAFF.

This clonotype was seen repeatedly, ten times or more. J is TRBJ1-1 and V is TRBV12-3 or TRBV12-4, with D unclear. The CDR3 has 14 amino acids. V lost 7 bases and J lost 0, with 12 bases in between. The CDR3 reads CASTSRAVNTEAFF. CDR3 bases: TGTGCCAGCACCTCTAGGGCGGTGAACACTGAAGCTTTCTTT.

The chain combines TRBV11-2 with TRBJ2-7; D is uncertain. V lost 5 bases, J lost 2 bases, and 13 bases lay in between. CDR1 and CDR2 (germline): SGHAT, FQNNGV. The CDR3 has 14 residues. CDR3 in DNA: TGTGCCAGCAGCGTAAATGCGAGTCCCTACGAGCAGTACTTC. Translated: CASSVNASPYEQYF. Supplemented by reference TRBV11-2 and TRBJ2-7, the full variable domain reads EAGVAQSPRYKIIEKRQSVAFWCNPISGHATLYWYQQILGQGPKLLIQFQNNGVVDDSQLPKDRFSAERLKGVDSTLKIQPAKLEDSAVYLCASSVNASPYEQYFGPGTRLTVT.

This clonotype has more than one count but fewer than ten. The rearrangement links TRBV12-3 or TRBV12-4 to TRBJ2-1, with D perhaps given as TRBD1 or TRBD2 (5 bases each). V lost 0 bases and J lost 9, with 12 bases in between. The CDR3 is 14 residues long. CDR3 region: CASSLALGTGEQFF. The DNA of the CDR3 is TGTGCCAGCAGTTTAGCGCTGGGGACGGGTGAGCAGTTCTTC.

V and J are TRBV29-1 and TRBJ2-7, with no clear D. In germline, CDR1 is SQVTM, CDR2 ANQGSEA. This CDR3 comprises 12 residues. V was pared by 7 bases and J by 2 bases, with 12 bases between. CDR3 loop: CSARVGPYEQYF. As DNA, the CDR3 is TGCAGCGCCCGGGTGGGCCCCTACGAGCAGTACTTC.

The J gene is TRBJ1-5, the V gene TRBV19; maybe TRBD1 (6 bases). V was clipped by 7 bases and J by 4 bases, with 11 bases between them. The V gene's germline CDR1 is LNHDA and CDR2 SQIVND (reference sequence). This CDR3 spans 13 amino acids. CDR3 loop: CASTYRVNQPQHF. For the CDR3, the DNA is TGTGCCAGTACATACAGGGTTAATCAGCCCCAGCATTTT.

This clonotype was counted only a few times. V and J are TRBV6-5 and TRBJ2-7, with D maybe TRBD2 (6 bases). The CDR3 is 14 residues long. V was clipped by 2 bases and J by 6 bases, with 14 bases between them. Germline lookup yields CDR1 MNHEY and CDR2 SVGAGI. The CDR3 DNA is TGTGCCAGCAGTTACAAACGCGCGGGAACCGAGCAGTACTTC. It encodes CASSYKRAGTEQYF.

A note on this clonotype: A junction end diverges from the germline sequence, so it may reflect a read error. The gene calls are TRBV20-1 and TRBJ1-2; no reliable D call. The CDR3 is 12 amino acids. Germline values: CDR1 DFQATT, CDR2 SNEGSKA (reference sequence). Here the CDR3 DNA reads TGCAGTGCTAGAGCCGGTGCCTATTGCTACACCTTC. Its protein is CSARAGAYCYTF.

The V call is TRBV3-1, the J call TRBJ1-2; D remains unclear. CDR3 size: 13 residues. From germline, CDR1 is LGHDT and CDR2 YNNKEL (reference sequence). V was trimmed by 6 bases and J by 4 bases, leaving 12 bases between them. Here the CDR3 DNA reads TGTGCCAGCAGTCTAAAGGCAGCCTATGGCTACACCTTC. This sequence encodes CASSLKAAYGYTF.

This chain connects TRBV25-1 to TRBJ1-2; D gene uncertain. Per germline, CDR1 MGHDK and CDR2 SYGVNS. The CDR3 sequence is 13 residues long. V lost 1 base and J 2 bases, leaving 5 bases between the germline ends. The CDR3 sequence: CASSESGNYGYTF. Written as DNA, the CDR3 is TGTGCCAGCAGTGAATCTGGGAACTATGGCTACACCTTC.

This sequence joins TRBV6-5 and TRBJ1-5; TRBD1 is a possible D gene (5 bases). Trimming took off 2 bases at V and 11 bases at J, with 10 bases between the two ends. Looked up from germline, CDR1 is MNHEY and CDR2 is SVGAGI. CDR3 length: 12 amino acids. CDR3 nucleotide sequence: TGTGCCAGCAGTTACCCGGGGGGGGCCCAGCATTTT. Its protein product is CASSYPGGAQHF.

CDR3 sequence: CSVEKGRNTGELFF. The CDR3 DNA is TGCAGCGTTGAGAAAGGCAGAAACACCGGGGAGCTGTTTTTT. The gene calls are TRBV29-1 and TRBJ2-2; D remains ambiguous. Trimming pared 3 bases from V and 2 bases from J, leaving 10 bases between. Germline values: CDR1 SQVTM, CDR2 ANQGSEA. CDR3 length: 14 amino acids.

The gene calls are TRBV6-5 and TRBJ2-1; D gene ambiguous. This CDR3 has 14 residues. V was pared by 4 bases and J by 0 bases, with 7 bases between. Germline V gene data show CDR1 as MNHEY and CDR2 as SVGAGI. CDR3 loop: CASSLESSYNEQFF. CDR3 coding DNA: TGTGCCAGCAGTTTAGAGAGCTCCTACAATGAGCAGTTCTTC.

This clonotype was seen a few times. The CDR3 protein is CASSQDPEYQPQHF. CDR3 coding DNA: TGCGCCAGCAGCCAAGATCCAGAGTATCAGCCCCAGCATTTT. The chain has TRBV4-1 and TRBJ1-5; D gene unclear. Germline V gene lookup returns CDR1 MGHRA and CDR2 YSYEKL. The CDR3 runs 14 residues. The V end was cut by 0 bases, the J end by 5 bases, with 8 bases between.

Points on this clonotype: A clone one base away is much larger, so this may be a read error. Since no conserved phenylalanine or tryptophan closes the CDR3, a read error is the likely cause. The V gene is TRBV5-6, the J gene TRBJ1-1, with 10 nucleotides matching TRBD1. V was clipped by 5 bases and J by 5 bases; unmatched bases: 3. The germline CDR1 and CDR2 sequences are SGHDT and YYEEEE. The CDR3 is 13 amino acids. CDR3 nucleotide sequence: TGTGCCAGCAGGAGGGACAGGGGTACTGAAGCTTTCTAT. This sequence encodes CASRRDRGTEAFY.

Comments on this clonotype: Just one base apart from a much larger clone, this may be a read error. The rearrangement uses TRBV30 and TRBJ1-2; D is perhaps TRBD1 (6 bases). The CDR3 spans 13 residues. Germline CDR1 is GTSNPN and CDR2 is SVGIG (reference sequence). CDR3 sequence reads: CAWNGGAGYSYTF. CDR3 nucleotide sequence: TGTGCCTGGAACGGGGGCGCTGGCTATAGCTACACCTTC.